The 19 T cell receptor beta chains given below trace back to one sample, sequenced in a study of blood T cell repertoires in COVID-19. Clones were sequenced by immunoSEQ multiplex PCR, and TCRdb holds only the in-frame ones, with some missing. The sample records hundreds of thousands of clones, about 90% being singletons. The sequenced sample consisted of peripheral blood. The receptors stem from a man aged 35-49 years with acute or convalescent COVID-19.

The chain links TRBV18 to TRBJ2-7, with a tentative D call TRBD2 (5 bases). Per the germline V gene, CDR1 is KGHSH and CDR2 is LQKENI. V lost 5 bases and J 8 bases, leaving 10 bases between the germline ends. This CDR3 has 11 amino acids. The CDR3 DNA reads TGTGCCAGCTCAACCGGGGAGCAGCAGTACTTC. Translating it yields CASSTGEQQYF.

This sequence joins TRBV28 and TRBJ1-4; 12 bases agree with TRBD1. CDR1 and CDR2 from the germline V gene are MDHEN and SYDVKM. Trimming took 3 bases from V and 7 from J; bases not matched to a gene: 12. The CDR3 runs 18 residues. CDR3 DNA: TGTGCCAGCAGTTTTGGGACAGGGGGCGCGATTAGGAGTGAAAAACTGTTTTTT. Its protein product is CASSFGTGGAIRSEKLFF.

The chain's CDR3 is CASSLGGGNTEAFF. CDR3 in DNA: TGTGCCAGCAGCTTGGGAGGAGGAAACACTGAAGCTTTCTTT. This rearrangement joins TRBV5-4 to TRBJ1-1; D remains ambiguous. The CDR3 has 14 amino acids. The V end was cut by 0 bases, the J end by 2 bases, with 8 bases between. Looked up from germline, CDR1 is SGHNT and CDR2 is YYREEE (reference sequence).

This chain joins TRBV4-1 and TRBJ1-5; no definite D call. The length of the CDR3 is 13 residues. V was pared by 1 base and J by 10 bases, with 11 bases between. The germline CDR1 and CDR2 sequences are MGHRA and YSYEKL. As DNA, the CDR3 is TGCGCCAGCAGCCAAGTCCTACCCCCTCCCCAGCATTTT. This translates into CASSQVLPPPQHF.

This chain joins TRBV28 and TRBJ2-5, with D possibly being TRBD2 (6 bases). The germline V gene encodes CDR1 MDHEN and CDR2 SYDVKM. CDR3 length equals 16 residues. V lost 5 bases and J lost 4, with 20 bases in between. CDR3 in DNA: TGTGCCAGCAGTCCCGGACTACTCGAGGGTTCAGAGACCCAGTACTTC. It specifies CASSPGLLEGSETQYF. Complete variable domain (other parts from reference TRBV28 and TRBJ2-5): DVKVTQSSRYLVKRTGEKVFLECVQDMDHENMFWYRQDPGLGLRLIYFSYDVKMKEKGDIPEGYSVSREKKERFSLILESASTNQTSMYLCASSPGLLEGSETQYFGPGTRLLVL.

V is TRBV6-5 and J is TRBJ1-2, with D possibly matching TRBD1 (6 bases). The CDR3 extends over 13 amino acids. Germline V gene lookup returns CDR1 MNHEY and CDR2 SVGAGI. Trimming cost V 7 bases and J 4 bases, with 13 bases left between them. The CDR3 DNA sequence: TGTGCCAGCACCAGGGGTAAATTCTATGGCTACACCTTC. This gives the protein CASTRGKFYGYTF.

The genes are TRBV5-4 and TRBJ1-2; maybe TRBD1 (6 bases). The CDR3 length is 13 residues. Germline V gene lookup returns CDR1 SGHNT and CDR2 YYREEE (reference sequence). The V and J ends lost 4 bases and 7 bases respectively, with 14 bases between them. This CDR3 reads CASSIQGSGGYTF. CDR3 in DNA: TGTGCCAGCAGCATACAGGGTTCGGGTGGCTACACCTTC.

The rearrangement uses TRBV5-5 and TRBJ2-1; D may be TRBD2 (6 bases). This CDR3 region has 15 residues. Per germline, CDR1 SGHKS and CDR2 YYEKEE (reference sequence). V lost 3 bases and J lost 1, with 11 bases in between. In DNA, the CDR3 is TGTGCCAGCAGCTGGGACTCGCCTTCCTACAATGAGCAGTTCTTC. Its translation: CASSWDSPSYNEQFF.

This rearrangement joins TRBV13 to TRBJ1-4; 8 nucleotides align to TRBD1. The length of the CDR3 is 15 residues. V dropped 5 bases and J dropped 2; count of bases not matched to a gene: 4. Germline V gene data show CDR1 as PRHDT and CDR2 as FYEKMQ (reference sequence). CDR3 region: CASSPRTGTNEKLFF. CDR3 sequence (DNA): TGTGCCAGCAGCCCCCGGACAGGGACTAATGAAAAACTGTTTTTT. The entire variable domain, with the rest obtained from reference TRBV13 and TRBJ1-4, is as follows: AAGVIQSPRHLIKEKRETATLKCYPIPRHDTVYWYQQGPGQDPQFLISFYEKMQSDKGSIPDRFSAQQFSDYHSELNMSSLELGDSALYFCASSPRTGTNEKLFFGSGTQLSVL.

For the CDR3, the DNA is TGTGCCAGCAGCTCCTCGGGACAGAATCTTTATGGCTACACCTTC. This gives the protein CASSSSGQNLYGYTF. V gene TRBV6-6 combines with J gene TRBJ1-2; 7 positions agree with TRBD1. The germline V gene has CDR1 MNHNY and CDR2 SVGAGI (reference sequence). The length of the CDR3 is 15 residues. V shed 6 bases, J shed 5 bases, and the junction held 12 bases outside the gene matches.

This sequence joins TRBV2 and TRBJ1-5, with D possibly matching TRBD1 (5 bases). CDR1 is SNHLY, CDR2 FYNNEI, per germline. CDR3 length: 14 residues. V shed 4 bases and J shed 4 bases, with 11 bases lying between them. CDR3: CASSGGRRNQPQHF. Here the CDR3 DNA reads TGTGCCAGCAGTGGGGGCCGGCGGAATCAGCCCCAGCATTTT.

V usage is TRBV5-5 and J usage is TRBJ1-6; the D is unclear. In germline, CDR1 is SGHKS, CDR2 YYEKEE (reference sequence). The length of the CDR3 is 15 residues. V was clipped by 4 bases and J by 0 bases, with 8 bases between them. CDR3 sequence reads: CASSTENSYNSPLHF. As DNA, the CDR3 is TGTGCCAGCAGCACGGAGAACTCCTATAATTCACCCCTCCACTTT.

The chain combines TRBV5-4 with TRBJ1-2, with TRBD1 matching 9 bases. There are 15 residues in the CDR3. Germline CDR1 SGHNT, CDR2 YYREEE (reference sequence). V was pared by 4 bases and J by 4 bases, with 8 bases of the junction left unmatched. The CDR3 protein is CASSASTGGGYGYTF. In DNA, the CDR3 is TGTGCCAGCAGCGCCTCGACAGGGGGTGGCTATGGCTACACCTTC.

The genes are TRBV28 and TRBJ1-1; maybe TRBD1 (5 bases). The V gene lost 2 bases and the J gene lost 5 bases, with 15 bases spanning the gap. Germline CDR1 MDHEN, CDR2 SYDVKM. This CDR3 spans 15 amino acids. CDR3 DNA sequence: TGTGCCAGCAGTTTACCCAGGGATTTCAGGACTGAAGCTTTCTTT. This encodes CASSLPRDFRTEAFF.

The J gene is TRBJ1-3, the V gene TRBV19, with D tentatively TRBD1 (6 bases). Between the trimmed V and J ends, which lost 6 bases and 3 bases, there was a span of 15 bases. The CDR3 is made up of 15 amino acids. From germline, CDR1 is LNHDA and CDR2 SQIVND (reference sequence). This CDR3 reads CASSPGEHGGNTIYF. The DNA for the CDR3 is TGTGCCAGTAGCCCAGGGGAGCACGGTGGAAACACCATATATTTT.

The chain is built from TRBV5-8 and TRBJ1-3; the D is unclear. This CDR3 spans 16 amino acids. The V and J ends lost 1 base and 0 bases respectively, with 11 bases between them. CDR1 and CDR2 (germline): SGHTS, YDEGEE. The CDR3 loop reads CASSLRLGRSGNTIYF. The CDR3 nucleotides are TGTGCCAGCAGCTTGCGACTAGGTCGCTCTGGAAACACCATATATTTT.

This chain joins TRBV10-3 and TRBJ1-2; D unclear. This CDR3 has 12 residues. V was clipped by 6 bases and J by 3 bases, with 8 bases between them. The germline V gene encodes CDR1 ENHRY and CDR2 SYGVKD. CDR3 protein: CAIRGTDYGYTF. DNA of the CDR3: TGTGCCATCAGAGGTACAGACTATGGCTACACCTTC.

This chain connects TRBV2 to TRBJ1-1; 10 positions match TRBD1. The V gene's germline CDR1 is SNHLY and CDR2 FYNNEI. The CDR3 is 15 residues long. V gave up 3 bases and J gave up 5 bases; unmatched junction bases: 6. In DNA, the CDR3 is TGTGCCAGCAGTGATTTTGAGGACAGGGGGACTGAAGCTTTCTTT. This translates into CASSDFEDRGTEAFF.

J is TRBJ2-5 and V is TRBV3-1 (or the pseudogene TRBV3-2); D gene uncertain. Germline CDR1 and CDR2: LGHDT and YNNKEL (reference sequence). V shed 2 bases and J shed 5 bases, with 18 bases lying between them. CDR3 length equals 16 residues. CDR3 region: CASSQMLATGYETQYF. CDR3 nucleotides: TGTGCCAGCAGCCAAATGTTAGCAACGGGTTACGAGACCCAGTACTTC.